A few counts support the clone carrying this T cell receptor beta chain. The data belong to a study of control samples from healthy donors and cancer patients. TCRdb keeps only in-frame clones here, not all; method: immunoSEQ multiplex PCR. The repertoire includes 100,000 to 150,000 clones, 89% of them detected once, and around 7.6% sits in the top ten. The sample taken for sequencing was PBMCs. The TCR originated in a man aged 50-59 years with head and neck cancer.

The CDR3 DNA reads as TGTGCCCGGTCGCAAGAGACCCAGTACTTC. It encodes CARSQETQYF. V usage is TRBV5-4 and J usage is TRBJ2-5; D remains unclear. V gave up 10 bases and J gave up 2 bases, with 6 bases separating them. This CDR3 has 10 residues. Looked up from germline, CDR1 is SGHNT and CDR2 is YYREEE (reference sequence).